This TCR beta chain was obtained from a study of cytomegalovirus exposure and HLA in healthy donors. Study findings and constraints: An apparent linkage of common viral pathogens to several of the most significant clusters emerged in a later analysis.

All donors participated as healthy donors of bone marrow. Germline V CDR1 and CDR2: MNHEY, SVGAGI. After removal of 4 bases from V and 4 bases from J, the junction contained 1 base not matched to a gene. This CDR3 region has 14 residues. Vbeta (60) and Jbeta (13) primers were used in the PCR. Measured with immunoSEQ multiplex PCR; TCRdb has only the in-frame clones, and not every one. This sample has fewer than 200,000 clones, with about 75% found just once. Comments on this clone: Its antigen is unidentified.

The J gene is TRBJ1-5, the V gene TRBV6-5; 10 bases are a match to TRBD1. The sample was PBMCs. The TCR comes from a man in his late teens or twenties in good health and CMV-seronegative. This CDR3 is CASSLGQGNQPQHF. The CDR3 DNA reads as TGTGCCAGCAGTTTGGGACAGGGGAATCAGCCCCAGCATTTT.